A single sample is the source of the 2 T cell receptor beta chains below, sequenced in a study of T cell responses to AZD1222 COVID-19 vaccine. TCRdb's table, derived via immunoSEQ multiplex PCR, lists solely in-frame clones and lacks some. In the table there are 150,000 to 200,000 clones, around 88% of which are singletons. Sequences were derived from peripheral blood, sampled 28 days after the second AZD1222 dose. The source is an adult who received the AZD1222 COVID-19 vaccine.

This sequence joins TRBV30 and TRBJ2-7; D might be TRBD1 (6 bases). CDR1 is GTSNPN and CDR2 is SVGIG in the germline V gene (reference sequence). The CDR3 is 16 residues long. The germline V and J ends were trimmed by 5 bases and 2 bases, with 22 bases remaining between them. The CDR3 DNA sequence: TGTGCCTGGGAAACAGGGATTCGGTCTAAAGCCTACGAGCAGTACTTC. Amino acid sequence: CAWETGIRSKAYEQYF.

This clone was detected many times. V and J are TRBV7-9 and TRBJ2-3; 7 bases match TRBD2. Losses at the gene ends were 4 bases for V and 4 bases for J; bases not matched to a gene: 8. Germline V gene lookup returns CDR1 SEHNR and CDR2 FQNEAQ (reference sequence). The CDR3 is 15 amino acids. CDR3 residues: CASSSGAGIADTQYF. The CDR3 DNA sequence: TGTGCCAGCAGCTCCGGAGCGGGGATAGCAGATACGCAGTATTTT.